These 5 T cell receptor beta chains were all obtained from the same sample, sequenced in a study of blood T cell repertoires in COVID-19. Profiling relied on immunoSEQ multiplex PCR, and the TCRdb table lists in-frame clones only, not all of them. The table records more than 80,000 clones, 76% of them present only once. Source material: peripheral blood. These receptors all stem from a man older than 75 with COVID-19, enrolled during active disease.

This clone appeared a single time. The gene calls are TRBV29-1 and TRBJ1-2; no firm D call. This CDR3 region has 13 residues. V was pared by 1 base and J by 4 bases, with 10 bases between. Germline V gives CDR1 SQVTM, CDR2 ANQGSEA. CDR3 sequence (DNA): TGCAGCGTTGAAGTCGACAACAGCTATGGCTACACCTTC. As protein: CSVEVDNSYGYTF.

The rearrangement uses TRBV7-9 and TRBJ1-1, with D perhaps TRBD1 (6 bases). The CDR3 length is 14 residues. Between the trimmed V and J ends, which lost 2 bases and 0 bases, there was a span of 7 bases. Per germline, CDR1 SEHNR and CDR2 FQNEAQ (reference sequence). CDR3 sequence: CASSLTGMNTEAFF. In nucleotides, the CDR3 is TGTGCCAGCAGCTTAACAGGGATGAACACTGAAGCTTTCTTT.

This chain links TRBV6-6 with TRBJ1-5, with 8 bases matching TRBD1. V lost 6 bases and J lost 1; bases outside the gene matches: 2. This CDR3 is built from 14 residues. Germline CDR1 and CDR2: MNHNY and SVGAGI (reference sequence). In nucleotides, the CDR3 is TGTGCCAGCAGCCGGACAGGGAGCAATCAGCCCCAGCATTTT. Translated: CASSRTGSNQPQHF.

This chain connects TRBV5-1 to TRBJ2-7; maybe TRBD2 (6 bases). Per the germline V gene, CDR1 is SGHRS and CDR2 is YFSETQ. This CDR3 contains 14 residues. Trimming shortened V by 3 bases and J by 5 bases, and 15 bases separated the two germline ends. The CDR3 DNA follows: TGCGCCAGCAGCTATCGGGAGTTCAGCGACGAGCAGTACTTC. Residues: CASSYREFSDEQYF.

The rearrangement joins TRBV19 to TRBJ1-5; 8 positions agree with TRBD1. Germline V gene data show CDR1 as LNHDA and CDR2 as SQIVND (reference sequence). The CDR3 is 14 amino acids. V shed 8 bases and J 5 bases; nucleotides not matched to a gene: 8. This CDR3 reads CASWTGRRDQPQHF. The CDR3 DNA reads TGTGCCAGTTGGACAGGGCGGAGGGATCAGCCCCAGCATTTT.